The 30 T cell receptor beta chains below come from one sample, sequenced in a study of blood T cell repertoires in COVID-19. The data were produced by immunoSEQ multiplex PCR, yet TCRdb's version contains in-frame clones alone and is incomplete. The sample records approximately 220,000 clones, more than 85% being singletons. The sample taken for sequencing was peripheral blood. The receptors here all came from a man aged 55 to 69 with acute or convalescent COVID-19.

The chain joins TRBV5-4 to TRBJ1-1, with D perhaps matching TRBD1 (6 bases). The CDR3 is made up of 14 amino acids. The V end lost 3 bases, the J end lost 4 bases, and 13 bases lay between the germline ends. CDR1 SGHNT and CDR2 YYREEE come from the germline V gene (reference sequence). The CDR3 nucleotides read TGTGCCAGCAGCTCAGAGGGGGACGTCACTGAAGCTTTCTTT. This sequence encodes CASSSEGDVTEAFF.

The table lists this clone with a count of one. Other DNA sequences of this sample code for an identical CDR3. V is TRBV5-1 and J is TRBJ2-7, with D uncertain. This CDR3 spans 14 amino acids. The ends were cut back, 0 bases at V and 4 bases at J, with 11 bases in the middle. Germline V gene sequence: CDR1 SGHRS, CDR2 YFSETQ. The CDR3 loop reads CASSLAGAPYEQYF. CDR3 bases: TGCGCCAGCAGCTTGGCCGGAGCTCCGTACGAGCAGTACTTC.

The gene calls are TRBV2 and TRBJ2-2; a possible D gene is TRBD1 (6 bases). The V end lost 5 bases, the J end lost 2 bases, and 12 bases lay between the germline ends. The CDR3 is made up of 15 amino acids. Germline values: CDR1 SNHLY, CDR2 FYNNEI. This chain's CDR3 is CASSTGLVNTGELFF. The CDR3 region has the DNA TGTGCCAGCAGTACAGGGCTGGTCAACACCGGGGAGCTGTTTTTT.

The chain uses TRBV3-1 (or the pseudogene TRBV3-2) and TRBJ1-2; TRBD1 matches 7 bases. J was trimmed by 8 bases and V by 0 bases; bases with no gene match: 6. Germline V gene lookup returns CDR1 LGHDT and CDR2 YNNKEL (reference sequence). The CDR3 is 14 amino acids. The CDR3 DNA follows: TGTGCCAGCAGCCAAGAGAGGGGGCGCGGGGGCTACACCTTC. Its protein is CASSQERGRGGYTF.

The chain uses TRBV7-3 and TRBJ1-1, with 9 nucleotides matching TRBD1. Trimming took 5 bases from V and 4 from J; bases not matched to a gene: 8. The germline V gene has CDR1 SGHTA and CDR2 FQGTGA. CDR3 length equals 15 residues. Here the CDR3 reads CASSQEGQGLTEAFF. The CDR3 bases are TGTGCCAGCAGCCAAGAAGGACAGGGGCTCACTGAAGCTTTCTTT.

V is TRBV27 and J is TRBJ2-1; the D gene is possibly TRBD1 (6 bases). This CDR3 has 15 amino acids. V was clipped by 3 bases and J by 8 bases, with 17 bases between them. Germline V gives CDR1 MNHEY, CDR2 SMNVEV (reference sequence). The CDR3 protein is CASSFRGQSRDEQFF. CDR3 bases: TGTGCCAGCAGTTTCCGGGGACAATCTCGGGATGAGCAGTTCTTC.

The rearrangement uses TRBV6-5 and TRBJ2-7; a weak D match, TRBD2 (6 bases). The CDR3 has 14 amino acids. Germline loops: CDR1 MNHEY, CDR2 SVGAGI. V was trimmed by 7 bases and J by 4 bases, leaving 17 bases between them. In DNA, the CDR3 is TGTGCCAGCATGGGGGGAGGAGGAAGGTACGAGCAGTACTTC. Its translation: CASMGGGGRYEQYF.

A word on this clone: Other DNA sequences in this specimen translate into the identical CDR3. The chain combines TRBV2 with TRBJ1-2, with D possibly TRBD1 on 6 matching bases. Germline CDR1 SNHLY, CDR2 FYNNEI. Trimming removed 2 bases at V and 5 bases at J, with 6 bases between. The CDR3 spans 12 residues. The CDR3 DNA sequence: TGTGCCAGCAGTGAAACAGGGTATGGCTACACCTTC. Encoded protein: CASSETGYGYTF.

This sequence joins TRBV27 and TRBJ1-3; D is undetermined. The length of the CDR3 is 13 residues. CDR1 and CDR2 (germline): MNHEY, SMNVEV (reference sequence). The V end was cut by 3 bases, the J end by 9 bases, with 12 bases between. The CDR3 loop reads CASSLGGRSTIYF. The CDR3 DNA sequence: TGTGCCAGCAGTTTGGGTGGTAGGAGCACCATATATTTT.

This rearrangement joins TRBV19 to TRBJ2-7; D may be TRBD1 (5 bases). In germline, CDR1 is LNHDA, CDR2 SQIVND (reference sequence). Trimming removed 6 bases from V and 4 bases from J, with 19 bases in between. This CDR3 comprises 15 residues. CDR3 amino acids: CASRATRGNNYEQYF. DNA for the CDR3: TGTGCCAGTAGGGCGACAAGGGGAAATAATTACGAGCAGTACTTC.

The chain recombines TRBV4-1 with TRBJ1-5; 9 bases are a match to TRBD1. Germline-derived CDR1 and CDR2 are MGHRA and YSYEKL. The CDR3 has 18 residues. V shed 0 bases, J shed 0 bases, and the junction held 6 bases outside the gene matches. The CDR3 region has the DNA TGCGCCAGCAGCCAAGATATGGGACAGGGTTATAGCAATCAGCCCCAGCATTTT. It translates to CASSQDMGQGYSNQPQHF.

V usage is TRBV7-2 and J usage is TRBJ1-3, with 11 bases aligning to TRBD1. The V gene end was trimmed by 6 bases and the J gene end by 2 bases; junction bases not matched to a gene: 3. The CDR3 consists of 15 residues. Germline V CDR1 and CDR2: SGHTA, FQGNSA. CDR3 loop: CASSRTGGAGNTIYF. DNA for the CDR3: TGTGCCAGCAGTAGGACAGGGGGCGCTGGAAACACCATATATTTT.

This clone was seen only a few times. The chain combines TRBV7-2 with TRBJ1-5; 11 bases agree with TRBD1. The CDR3 extends over 14 amino acids. CDR1 is SGHTA, CDR2 FQGNSA, per germline. V was clipped by 5 bases and J by 5 bases; unmatched bases: 2. CDR3 sequence: CASSRDRGYQPQHF. The CDR3 nucleotides read TGTGCCAGCAGCCGGGACAGGGGGTATCAGCCCCAGCATTTT.

The chain is built from TRBV20-1 and TRBJ1-1; D ambiguous. The CDR3 extends over 11 amino acids. The germline V gene has CDR1 DFQATT and CDR2 SNEGSKA (reference sequence). The germline V and J ends were trimmed by 8 bases and 1 base, with 8 bases remaining between them. CDR3 sequence (DNA): TGCAGTACTCTCAAGAACACTGAAGCTTTCTTT. Amino acids: CSTLKNTEAFF.

The chain recombines TRBV11-3 with TRBJ2-3, with TRBD1 matching 8 bases. The CDR3 is 13 residues long. Trimming at V came to 0 bases and at J to 8 bases, leaving 1 base not matched to a gene. Germline CDR1 SGHNT, CDR2 YENEEA. The CDR3 here is CASSLETGVTQYF. In DNA form, the CDR3 reads TGTGCCAGCAGCTTAGAGACAGGGGTTACGCAGTATTTT.

This chain links TRBV7-6 with TRBJ2-2; D call uncertain. The germline V gene has CDR1 SGHVS and CDR2 FNYEAQ. The CDR3 spans 12 residues. With 6 bases removed from V and 7 bases from J, the gap between germline ends came to 9 bases. Here the CDR3 reads CASSPRVGELFF. The CDR3 coding sequence is TGTGCCAGCAGTCCCCGGGTCGGGGAGCTGTTTTTT.

V usage is TRBV11-2 and J usage is TRBJ1-4, with 7 bases lining up with TRBD1. The germline gives CDR1 SGHAT, CDR2 FQNNGV. Unmatched junction bases numbered 6, after V lost 0 bases and J lost 8 bases. CDR3 length equals 15 residues. This CDR3 is CASSLERGGGEKLFF. CDR3 bases: TGTGCCAGCAGCTTAGAGAGAGGGGGCGGGGAAAAACTGTTTTTT.

J is TRBJ2-5 and V is TRBV5-1; 11 bases align to TRBD2. Germline values: CDR1 SGHRS, CDR2 YFSETQ. The CDR3 loop spans 16 amino acids. V dropped 6 bases and J dropped 1; count of bases not matched to a gene: 8. The CDR3 DNA is TGCGCCAGCAATCGGATCGGGACTAGCGGCCAAGAGACCCAGTACTTC. Its protein is CASNRIGTSGQETQYF.

This sequence joins TRBV12-5 and TRBJ2-2, with D possibly TRBD1 on 6 matching bases. V dropped 1 base and J dropped 4 bases, with 10 bases sitting between them. Germline V CDR1 and CDR2: LGHNT, FRNRAP. The CDR3 has 15 residues. CDR3 region: CASGLDRGSTGELFF. The CDR3 DNA reads TGTGCTAGTGGTTTGGATAGGGGGAGCACCGGGGAGCTGTTTTTT.

The chain employs TRBV7-2 and TRBJ2-7; 7 bases agree with TRBD1. The CDR3 has 15 amino acids. The germline gives CDR1 SGHTA, CDR2 FQGNSA. V shed 3 bases and J 5 bases; nucleotides not matched to a gene: 10. The CDR3 DNA is TGTGCCAGCAGCTTGTGGGGACAGAGCTTTGACGAGCAGTACTTC. As protein: CASSLWGQSFDEQYF.

The rearrangement uses TRBV13 and TRBJ1-2, with TRBD1 matching over 11 bases. This CDR3 has 15 residues. Germline lookup yields CDR1 PRHDT and CDR2 FYEKMQ (reference sequence). J lost 6 bases, V lost 5 bases, and 8 bases had no gene match. In nucleotides, the CDR3 is TGTGCCAGCAGCACGGACAGGGGGCTTGGTAATGGCTACACCTTC. Translation: CASSTDRGLGNGYTF.

CDR3 in DNA: TGTGCCAGCAGCCAAGAGCACGCCGGGCAGGGGGCAAGGGGGGAGACCCAGTACTTC. This codes for CASSQEHAGQGARGETQYF. V usage is TRBV4-2 and J usage is TRBJ2-5, with 8 positions matching TRBD1. Germline V lookup: CDR1 LGHNA, CDR2 YNFKEQ. J gave up 5 bases and V 0 bases, and 17 bases lay outside the gene matches. The CDR3 runs to 19 residues.

V gene TRBV5-8 combines with J gene TRBJ2-1; D is perhaps TRBD2 (7 bases). The germline V gene encodes CDR1 SGHTS and CDR2 YDEGEE. V lost 6 bases and J 0 bases, leaving 13 bases between the germline ends. The CDR3 has 15 amino acids. The CDR3 is CASNGGGRSYNEQFF. The CDR3 nucleotides are TGTGCCAGCAATGGCGGGGGCCGCTCCTACAATGAGCAGTTCTTC. The whole variable domain, remainder taken from reference TRBV5-8 and TRBJ2-1, is EAGVTQSPTHLIKTRGQQATLRCSPISGHTSVYWYQQALGLGLQFLLWYDEGEERNRGNFPPRFSGRQFPNYSSELNVNALELEDSALYLCASNGGGRSYNEQFFGPGTRLTVL.

V usage is TRBV2 and J usage is TRBJ1-1; D might be TRBD1 (6 bases). Deletions cut 8 bases from V and 3 bases from J, with 16 bases between. CDR1 is SNHLY, CDR2 FYNNEI, per germline. CDR3 length: 14 residues. As DNA, the CDR3 is TGTGCCAGCCGATACAGGGCTGGGGACACTGAAGCTTTCTTT. Its protein product is CASRYRAGDTEAFF.

This clone came up once. The rearrangement links TRBV11-3 to TRBJ2-2; 7 nucleotides align to TRBD1. Germline CDR1 and CDR2: SGHNT and YENEEA. The CDR3 is made up of 15 amino acids. V shed 4 bases and J 3 bases; nucleotides not matched to a gene: 5. The CDR3 sequence is CASSYGTADTGELFF. The CDR3 coding sequence is TGTGCCAGCAGCTACGGGACAGCCGACACCGGGGAGCTGTTTTTT.

This rearrangement joins TRBV6-6 to TRBJ2-5; tentative D call: TRBD2 (5 bases). The CDR3 extends over 13 amino acids. The V and J ends lost 2 bases and 5 bases respectively, with 9 bases between them. Germline V gives CDR1 MNHNY, CDR2 SVGAGI (reference sequence). This CDR3 reads CASSYGGRETQYF. The CDR3 bases are TGTGCCAGCAGTTACGGCGGGCGGGAGACCCAGTACTTC.

The genes are TRBV7-6 and TRBJ2-7, with D possibly TRBD2 on 6 matching bases. Germline assignment: CDR1 SGHVS and CDR2 FNYEAQ. V lost 2 bases and J 0 bases, leaving 11 bases between the germline ends. This CDR3 contains 15 residues. CDR3 bases: TGTGCCAGCAGCTTACTCGCGGGGAGCTCCTACGAGCAGTACTTC. It codes for CASSLLAGSSYEQYF.

A word on this clone: Other DNA sequences in this specimen translate into the identical CDR3. The gene calls are TRBV5-1 and TRBJ2-5; 12 bases agree with TRBD2. The length of the CDR3 is 16 residues. Trimming cost V 0 bases and J 5 bases; bases outside gene matches: 5. Germline loops: CDR1 SGHRS, CDR2 YFSETQ. The CDR3 sequence is CASSLGLAGGQETQYF. In nucleotides, the CDR3 is TGCGCCAGCAGCTTGGGTCTAGCGGGGGGGCAGGAGACCCAGTACTTC.

The chain has TRBV6-1 and TRBJ1-5, with D maybe TRBD1 (6 bases). The CDR3 is 13 residues long. V shed 3 bases and J shed 6 bases, with 9 bases lying between them. CDR1 and CDR2 from the germline V gene are MNHNS and SASEGT. Here the CDR3 DNA reads TGTGCCAGCAGTGAGACAGGACTTCAGCCCCAGCATTTT. Translated, it gives CASSETGLQPQHF.

In DNA form, the CDR3 reads TGTGCCAGTAGTCCGATCGGGAGTAGCAATCAGCCCCAGCATTTT. The encoded protein is CASSPIGSSNQPQHF. This chain links TRBV19 with TRBJ1-5; D ambiguous. Per germline, CDR1 LNHDA and CDR2 SQIVND (reference sequence). Trimming took off 5 bases at V and 0 bases at J, with 11 bases between the two ends. CDR3 size: 15 residues.